The 28 T cell receptor beta chains below all came from one sample that was sequenced in a study of blood T cell repertoires in COVID-19. Libraries were prepared by immunoSEQ multiplex PCR; TCRdb keeps only in-frame clonotypes and omits some of them. The data hold about 94,000 clones, with around 80% observed a single time. Sequencing was carried out using peripheral blood. These receptors were obtained from a human donor in a cohort sampled during active COVID-19.

The chain is built from TRBV28 and TRBJ1-5; D unresolved. The CDR3 sequence is 13 residues long. Germline V gives CDR1 MDHEN, CDR2 SYDVKM. Deletions cut 6 bases from V and 4 bases from J, with 10 bases between. Here the CDR3 DNA reads TGTGCCAGCAGCCTAATTTCGAATCAGCCCCAGCATTTT. This translates into CASSLISNQPQHF.

This clone turned up a few times. The rearrangement links TRBV28 to TRBJ1-2, with D unresolved. From germline, CDR1 is MDHEN and CDR2 SYDVKM. V lost 7 bases to trimming and J lost 5 bases, with 14 bases between them. The CDR3 length is 13 residues. In DNA, the CDR3 is TGTGCCAGCATGGAGGGAAACCTATATGGCTACACCTTC. Translating it yields CASMEGNLYGYTF.

The gene calls are TRBV5-1 and TRBJ2-7, with a tentative D call TRBD2 (6 bases). Germline values: CDR1 SGHRS, CDR2 YFSETQ. The CDR3 runs 12 residues. The V end lost 3 bases, the J end lost 3 bases, and 7 bases lay between the germline ends. The CDR3 protein is CASSWGGYEQYF. CDR3 DNA: TGCGCCAGCAGCTGGGGAGGCTACGAGCAGTACTTC.

This chain uses TRBV5-1 with TRBJ1-2; D gene unclear. Trimming removed 4 bases from V and 1 base from J, with 20 bases in between. Germline V gene lookup returns CDR1 SGHRS and CDR2 YFSETQ. The CDR3 runs to 17 residues. CDR3 in DNA: TGCGCCAGCAGCCTCGGTGGAGGACCAGTGGGTAACTATGGCTACACCTTC. Residues: CASSLGGGPVGNYGYTF.

The chain combines TRBV28 with TRBJ1-5; D unresolved. Germline V CDR1 and CDR2: MDHEN, SYDVKM. The CDR3 consists of 12 residues. V was clipped by 5 bases and J by 7 bases, with 9 bases between them. The CDR3 DNA is TGTGCCAGCAGTCAGACGCGGCAGCCCCAGCATTTT. It encodes CASSQTRQPQHF.

This rearrangement joins TRBV5-1 to TRBJ1-2; 7 positions match TRBD1. Germline assignment: CDR1 SGHRS and CDR2 YFSETQ. The trim removed 0 bases at V and 4 bases at J, leaving 15 bases unmatched. The length of the CDR3 is 18 residues. The CDR3: CASSLAGQRSTFPYGYTF. CDR3 nucleotide sequence: TGCGCCAGCAGCTTGGCGGGACAGCGCTCTACCTTTCCCTATGGCTACACCTTC.

The genes are TRBV7-9 and TRBJ1-2; no clear D gene. Germline CDR1 and CDR2: SEHNR and FQNEAQ (reference sequence). The CDR3 sequence is 15 residues long. Trimming pared 1 base from V and 1 base from J, leaving 10 bases between. Here the CDR3 reads CASSLGGTLNYGYTF. The CDR3 DNA follows: TGTGCCAGCAGCTTAGGAGGCACCCTTAACTATGGCTACACCTTC.

This clone was found once. The chain couples TRBV10-1 to TRBJ2-6; 12 bases match TRBD1. From germline, CDR1 is WNHNN and CDR2 SYGVQD (reference sequence). Trimming removed 7 bases from V and 0 bases from J; junction bases left unmatched: 4. The length of the CDR3 is 17 residues. The CDR3 DNA is TGCGCCAGCATAGGGGACAGGGGGCCCTCTGGGGCCAACGTCCTGACTTTC. This encodes CASIGDRGPSGANVLTF.

The chain has TRBV14 and TRBJ2-7; 13 bases agree with TRBD2. CDR3 length: 16 residues. Germline CDR1 reads SGHDN; CDR2 reads FVKESK. Trimming removed 6 bases from V and 0 bases from J; junction bases left unmatched: 5. Written as DNA, the CDR3 is TGTGCCAGCAGACCCGGGACTAGCGGGATCTCCTACGAGCAGTACTTC. Amino acid sequence: CASRPGTSGISYEQYF. Full variable domain (rest looked up from reference TRBV14 and TRBJ2-7): EAGVTQFPSHSVIEKGQTVTLRCDPISGHDNLYWYRRVMGKEIKFLLHFVKESKQDESGMPNNRFLAERTGGTYSTLKVQPAELEDSGVYFCASRPGTSGISYEQYFGPGTRLTVT.

CDR3 protein: CASSQDGPGPLQSSPLHF. The CDR3 nucleotides read TGCGCCAGCAGCCAAGATGGGCCAGGGCCGCTCCAATCGTCACCCCTCCACTTT. The chain combines TRBV4-1 with TRBJ1-6; a weak D match, TRBD1 (5 bases). Germline V gene lookup returns CDR1 MGHRA and CDR2 YSYEKL. V was cut by 0 bases and J by 10 bases, with 22 bases left in between. The CDR3 has 18 residues.

The V call is TRBV18, the J call TRBJ2-5; 10 bases map to TRBD1. The CDR3 consists of 15 residues. V gave up 3 bases and J gave up 4 bases; unmatched junction bases: 5. Germline loops: CDR1 KGHSH, CDR2 LQKENI. CDR3 sequence: CASSPGTGVGETQYF. Here the CDR3 DNA reads TGTGCCAGCTCACCGGGGACAGGGGTAGGAGAGACCCAGTACTTC.

This sequence joins TRBV18 and TRBJ2-1, with TRBD2 as a possible D gene (6 bases). Germline V gene lookup returns CDR1 KGHSH and CDR2 LQKENI. The V and J ends lost 2 bases and 9 bases respectively, with 11 bases between them. This CDR3 spans 13 amino acids. CDR3 in DNA: TGTGCCAGCTCACCATTTGGAGGGCCTGAGCAGTTCTTC. Translated: CASSPFGGPEQFF.

J is TRBJ2-3 and V is TRBV19, with TRBD2 identical over 10 bases. Trimming at V came to 6 bases and at J to 4 bases, leaving 4 bases not matched to a gene. Germline-derived CDR1 and CDR2 are LNHDA and SQIVND (reference sequence). CDR3 length: 14 residues. The CDR3 is CASRPSGGADTQYF. CDR3 coding DNA: TGTGCCAGTAGGCCTAGCGGGGGTGCAGATACGCAGTATTTT.

The chain joins TRBV28 to TRBJ1-2; D not resolved. V lost 6 bases, J lost 6 bases, and 17 bases lay in between. The CDR3 covers 14 residues. Germline CDR1 reads MDHEN; CDR2 reads SYDVKM. This chain's CDR3 is CASRKDYTADGYTF. Here the CDR3 DNA reads TGTGCCAGCAGGAAAGATTACACCGCTGATGGCTACACCTTC.

This rearrangement joins TRBV5-1 to TRBJ2-5, with D maybe TRBD1 (5 bases). Germline V gene data show CDR1 as SGHRS and CDR2 as YFSETQ. V lost 4 bases to trimming and J lost 2 bases, with 15 bases between them. The CDR3 extends over 15 amino acids. CDR3 region: CASSKSGHAQETQYF. In nucleotides, the CDR3 is TGCGCCAGCAGCAAATCCGGACACGCTCAAGAGACCCAGTACTTC.

V usage is TRBV5-5 and J usage is TRBJ2-7; 8 nucleotides align to TRBD1. Per germline, CDR1 SGHKS and CDR2 YYEKEE (reference sequence). The CDR3 has 14 amino acids. J lost 3 bases, V lost 9 bases, and 11 bases had no gene match. The chain's CDR3 is CATRPGGVGYEQYF. The CDR3, as DNA: TGTGCCACCCGTCCAGGGGGCGTGGGCTACGAGCAGTACTTC.

The V gene is TRBV30, the J gene TRBJ1-5, with a weak D call TRBD1 (6 bases). Trimming took 4 bases from V and 2 from J, leaving 24 bases between them. CDR3 length: 18 amino acids. Germline V lookup: CDR1 GTSNPN, CDR2 SVGIG (reference sequence). CDR3 bases: TGTGCCTGGATAAGGCTGAACCGGACAGCGTTGGGCAATCAGCCCCAGCATTTT. Its translation: CAWIRLNRTALGNQPQHF.

The chain employs TRBV7-9 and TRBJ1-1, with D possibly being TRBD1 (6 bases). The CDR3 contains 15 residues. V lost 5 bases, J lost 2 bases, and 15 bases lay in between. Germline loops: CDR1 SEHNR, CDR2 FQNEAQ (reference sequence). The CDR3 sequence is CASSPGGTPNTEAFF. In nucleotides, the CDR3 is TGTGCCAGCAGCCCGGGGGGGACACCCAACACTGAAGCTTTCTTT.

The V and J genes are TRBV6-6 and TRBJ2-7, with a weak D call TRBD2 (7 bases). The CDR3 has 13 amino acids. Between the trimmed V and J ends, which lost 0 bases and 5 bases, there was a span of 8 bases. CDR1 and CDR2 (germline): MNHNY, SVGAGI (reference sequence). CDR3 amino acids: CASSYSRGHEQYF. The DNA for the CDR3 is TGTGCCAGCAGTTACTCGCGGGGGCACGAGCAGTACTTC.

The J gene is TRBJ2-7, the V gene TRBV28; 7 bases agree with TRBD2. The junction had 3 bases not matched to a gene; V was cut back by 8 bases and J by 2 bases. CDR1 and CDR2 from the germline V gene are MDHEN and SYDVKM. The CDR3 totals 12 residues. The CDR3 is CASQRGAYEQYF. The CDR3 region has the DNA TGTGCCAGCCAGCGGGGCGCCTACGAGCAGTACTTC.

This sequence joins TRBV5-1 and TRBJ2-2, with D possibly being TRBD1 (6 bases). The ends were cut back, 0 bases at V and 2 bases at J, with 11 bases in the middle. The germline CDR1 and CDR2 sequences are SGHRS and YFSETQ. The CDR3 consists of 16 residues. The CDR3 reads CASSLAGQRNTGELFF. The CDR3 coding sequence is TGCGCCAGCAGCTTGGCTGGACAGCGAAACACCGGGGAGCTGTTTTTT.

The DNA of the CDR3 is TGCGCCAGCAGCTTGGCCGGGACTAGCGGGACGGTGGTCGAGCAGTACTTC. Its translation is CASSLAGTSGTVVEQYF. The gene calls are TRBV5-1 and TRBJ2-7, with 13 positions matching TRBD2. There are 17 residues in the CDR3. Germline-derived CDR1 and CDR2 are SGHRS and YFSETQ. Germline trimming cut 0 bases from V and 6 bases from J; bases unmatched to any gene: 9. The full variable domain, with the rest looked up from reference TRBV5-1 and TRBJ2-7, is KAGVTQTPRYLIKTRGQQVTLSCSPISGHRSVSWYQQTPGQGLQFLFEYFSETQRNKGNFPGRFSGRQFSNSRSEMNVSTLELGDSALYLCASSLAGTSGTVVEQYFGPGTRLTVT.

The chain couples TRBV28 to TRBJ2-7; a weak D match, TRBD2 (6 bases). Trimming pared 3 bases from V and 3 bases from J, leaving 12 bases between. CDR3 size: 14 residues. Germline V lookup: CDR1 MDHEN, CDR2 SYDVKM. In nucleotides, the CDR3 is TGTGCCAGCAGTTTTGCGGGACGGTTCTACGAGCAGTACTTC. It codes for CASSFAGRFYEQYF.

The V gene is TRBV28, the J gene TRBJ2-7; 8 bases are shared with TRBD2. Germline loops: CDR1 MDHEN, CDR2 SYDVKM. The junction had 0 bases not matched to a gene; V was cut back by 5 bases and J by 3 bases. There are 12 residues in the CDR3. The CDR3 DNA reads TGTGCCAGCAGTACTAGCGGCTACGAGCAGTACTTC. Its protein product is CASSTSGYEQYF.

The V gene is TRBV18, the J gene TRBJ2-1; D possibly corresponds to TRBD1 (5 bases). The CDR3 consists of 13 residues. In germline, CDR1 is KGHSH, CDR2 LQKENI. V gave up 0 bases and J gave up 8 bases, with 8 bases separating them. Here the CDR3 reads CASSPPSRDEQFF. DNA for the CDR3: TGTGCCAGCTCACCACCCAGCAGGGATGAGCAGTTCTTC.

This chain uses TRBV10-3 with TRBJ1-5; 8 nucleotides align to TRBD1. Per germline, CDR1 ENHRY and CDR2 SYGVKD. V was clipped by 6 bases and J by 2 bases; unmatched bases: 3. The CDR3 has 14 residues. This CDR3 reads CAIRDRARNQPQHF. The CDR3 region has the DNA TGTGCCATCAGGGACAGGGCCCGCAATCAGCCCCAGCATTTT.

V is TRBV28 and J is TRBJ1-5; 7 nucleotides align to TRBD1. CDR3 length equals 16 residues. The trim removed 4 bases at V and 10 bases at J, leaving 16 bases unmatched. Looked up from germline, CDR1 is MDHEN and CDR2 is SYDVKM. The chain's CDR3 is CASSSEIWTGLGPQHF. CDR3 sequence (DNA): TGTGCCAGCAGTTCGGAGATATGGACAGGCCTAGGACCCCAGCATTTT.

The rearrangement uses TRBV20-1 and TRBJ1-1; a possible D gene is TRBD1 (5 bases). The CDR3 is made up of 11 amino acids. The ends were cut back, 3 bases at V and 7 bases at J, with 9 bases in the middle. The germline V gene has CDR1 DFQATT and CDR2 SNEGSKA (reference sequence). The CDR3 reads CSASWGVEAFF. DNA for the CDR3: TGCAGTGCTAGTTGGGGGGTTGAAGCTTTCTTT.